This record looks at one TCR beta chain sequence and its context. What antigen it recognizes has not been identified. Base qualities are not recorded, but no much larger clone differs from it by a single base. From its cysteine to its phenylalanine, the CDR3 spans 13 amino acids. Only the CDR3 region is kept as DNA, spanning 39 bases read in frame from base 1. Reading the germline V gene gives CDR1 SGHRS and CDR2 YFSETQ. V and J are truncated by 3 bases and 3 bases respectively, leaving an intervening sequence of 10 bases. The entry originates in a study of cytomegalovirus exposure and HLA in healthy donors (dated by TCRdb to 2016 to 2017). A note on the overall study: According to a later analysis, one platform produced both the roughly 110 validation repertoires and the 720 or so repertoires of the first cohort. The aim of the study was to test whether cataloging public T cell receptors could identify signatures of past pathogen exposure. To predict cytomegalovirus infection status, the study brought together high-throughput TCR immunosequencing, statistical association of individual TCRs with disease status, and machine learning. Besides the first cohort of more than 650 subjects, a separate validation cohort made up of 120 different subjects was used. What the work shows at the level of the full study, not this receptor alone: All 120 or so repertoires were used to score co-occurrence in the validation cohort in a later analysis, because that analysis had no HLA typing for the cohort. The study gave a list of under 200 TCR beta chains associated with cytomegalovirus. Subsequent analysis determined that TCRs grouped into clusters in the first cohort also showed a tendency toward co-occurrence across the approximately 110 validation repertoires, and 94% of cluster scores exceeded 0. A few of the identified cytomegalovirus-associated TCR beta chains were confirmed in vitro to be specific for cytomegalovirus antigens. Cytomegalovirus status was reported to be diagnosed by the classifier with high specificity and sensitivity in both the original and validation cohorts. According to the authors, the approach could potentially be generalized to other disease states and immunological phenotypes. Across donors, most TCR sequences were observed very rarely, whereas some public TCRs were present in many individuals.

Libraries were built with the immunoSEQ multiplex PCR assay. The study's processing was this. A statistical classification framework was developed to diagnose cytomegalovirus status using the catalog of TCR beta chain sequences. Drawn from immuneACCESS, this table holds only the in-frame rearrangements with V and J called that TCRdb kept. Clones are partly lost; checked studies trace under half to an unresolved V gene and leave the rest unexplained. Clone size and V and J calls were adopted from that table, with D and trimming inferred from the DNA. This sample comprises about 360,000 clones, about nine tenths of them detected only once. In total, the top ten clones hold 0.8% to 0.85% of the sample. The donors belonged to the validation cohort of roughly 120 subjects, which was separate from the approximately 700-subject first cohort.

The source of this sequence is a woman aged 18-35 years in good health and CMV-seronegative. The sample was PBMCs. This sequence uses TRBV5-1 and TRBJ2-7; a tentative D call is TRBD1 (5 bases match). At the DNA level, the sequence is TGCGCCAGCAGCTACAACAGGAACTACGAGCAGTACTTC. It codes for CASSYNRNYEQYF.